This T cell receptor (beta chain) comes out of a study of shared clonotypes between healthy human individuals. Across the study: A few men and a couple of women, aged 18 to 49, were donors.

This CDR3 comprises 16 residues. Germline V gives CDR1 LNHDA, CDR2 SQIVND (reference sequence). Trimming cost V 8 bases and J 5 bases, with 22 bases left between them. Study-level points and caveats: Sequencing depth was a factor that was expected to affect clonotype sharing among donors. Rarefaction curves obtained for sorted subsets showed sequencing incomplete despite large depth.

Details on this clone: Its antigen is unknown.

Sequencing was performed with immunoSEQ multiplex PCR; in TCRdb, only in-frame clones are kept and a portion is missing. The data show 2 million to 2.5 million clones, about 95% seen once. CD45RO-negative, CCR7-positively selected cells formed the naive CD8 fraction, excluding terminally differentiated effector memory CD45RA+ cells. Sequencing was performed on naive CD8+ T cells sorted from blood. V is TRBV19 and J is TRBJ1-5; D might be TRBD1 (6 bases). This TCR was recovered from a man aged 18 to 30 in good health. This chain's CDR3 is CASRWQSEGGYQPQHF. The CDR3 DNA sequence: TGTGCCAGTCGGTGGCAGTCGGAGGGGGGATATCAGCCCCAGCATTTT. The full variable domain, rest sourced from reference TRBV19 and TRBJ1-5, is DGGITQSPKYLFRKEGQNVTLSCEQNLNHDAMYWYRQDPGQGLRLIYYSQIVNDFQKGDIAEGYSVSREKKESFPLTVTSAQKNPTAFYLCASRWQSEGGYQPQHFGDGTRLSIL.